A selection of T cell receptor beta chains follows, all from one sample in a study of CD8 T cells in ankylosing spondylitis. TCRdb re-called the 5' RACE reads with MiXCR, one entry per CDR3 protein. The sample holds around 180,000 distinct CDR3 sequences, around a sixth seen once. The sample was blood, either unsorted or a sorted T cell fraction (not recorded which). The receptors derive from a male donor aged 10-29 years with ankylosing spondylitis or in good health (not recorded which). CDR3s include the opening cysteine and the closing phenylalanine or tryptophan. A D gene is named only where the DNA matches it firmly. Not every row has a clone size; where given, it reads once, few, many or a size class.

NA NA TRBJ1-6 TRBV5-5 TGTGCCAGCAGCTTGGACAACCTTAATTCACCCCTCCACTTT CASSLDNLNSPLHF
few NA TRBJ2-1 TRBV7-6 TGTGCCAGCAGCTTGTCTATAGATGAGCAGTTCTTC CASSLSIDEQFF
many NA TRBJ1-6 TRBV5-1 TGCGCCAGCAGCTTGGCCCCGGACCGAATTCAACCCCTCCACTTT CASSLAPDRIQPLHF
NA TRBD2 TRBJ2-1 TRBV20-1 TGCAGTGCTAGTCTACCTAGCGGGAGATTCAATGAGCAGTTCTTC CSASLPSGRFNEQFF
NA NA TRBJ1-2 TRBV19 TGTGCCAGTAGTACCACAGGAACTCCCTATGGCTACACCTTC CASSTTGTPYGYTF
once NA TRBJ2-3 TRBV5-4 TGTGCCAGCGAGGAGGGTGTCCGCGCAGATACGCAGTATTTT CASEEGVRADTQYF
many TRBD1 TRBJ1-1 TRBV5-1 TGCGCCAGCAGCCCCGGGACAGGGGTGAACACTGAAGCTTTCTTT CASSPGTGVNTEAFF
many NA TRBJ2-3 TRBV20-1 TGCAGTGCTATATCCCCAACCCGTGTCACAGGCGCAGATACGCAGTATTTT CSAISPTRVTGADTQYF
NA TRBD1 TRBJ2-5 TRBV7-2 TGTGCCAGCAGGGGGGACAGGGGGCTGTCAAAGACCCAGTACTTC CASRGDRGLSKTQYF
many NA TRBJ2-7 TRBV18 TGTGCCAGCTCACCGGCAGGGGCGCGAGGCTACGAGCAGTACTTC CASSPAGARGYEQYF
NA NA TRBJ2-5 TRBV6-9 TGTGCCAGCAGGATCCGTATGTCGGGAGAGACCCAGTACTTC CASRIRMSGETQYF
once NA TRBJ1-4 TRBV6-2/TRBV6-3 TGTGCCAGCAGCGCCGAGGCGGTGAGGAGAGAAAAACTGTTTTTT CASSAEAVRREKLFF
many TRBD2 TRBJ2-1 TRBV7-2 TGTGCCAGCAGCCTGAGCGGGACTAGAGGTGACAATGAGCAGTTCTTC CASSLSGTRGDNEQFF
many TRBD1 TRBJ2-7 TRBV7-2 TGTGCCAGCATCGGGACAGGGGCCTACGAGCAGTACTTC CASIGTGAYEQYF
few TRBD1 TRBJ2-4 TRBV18 TGTGCCAGCTCACCACCCGGGACAGAAAAAAACATTCAGTACTTC CASSPPGTEKNIQYF
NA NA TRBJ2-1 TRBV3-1 TGTGCCAGCGGCCTCAGAGGGGGGCTCTACAATGAGCAGTTCTTC CASGLRGGLYNEQFF
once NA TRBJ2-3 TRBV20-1 TGCAGTGCCATTATGGACCGTACAGATACGCAGTATTTT CSAIMDRTDTQYF
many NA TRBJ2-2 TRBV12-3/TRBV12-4 TGTGCCAGCAGTCGTAGCGGAGGCACCGGGGAGCTGTTTTTT CASSRSGGTGELFF
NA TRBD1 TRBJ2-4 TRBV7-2 TGTGCCAGCAGCTTAGCCGGGACAGGGGCGTTTCAGTACTTC CASSLAGTGAFQYF
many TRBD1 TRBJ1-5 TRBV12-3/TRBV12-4 TGTGCCAGCAGTCGGGACAGCAGCAATCAGCCCCAGCATTTT CASSRDSSNQPQHF
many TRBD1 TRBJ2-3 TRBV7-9 TGTGCCAGCAGCACGTCCGGGACAGGAAGCACAGATACGCAGTATTTT CASSTSGTGSTDTQYF
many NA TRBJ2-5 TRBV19 TGTGCCAGTAGTATAGGACAGGCTGGGGGGTTCGGGACCCAGTACTTC CASSIGQAGGFGTQYF
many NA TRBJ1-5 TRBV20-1 TGCAGTGCTAGTCCCCCAGGGTCGCTCAATCAGCCCCAGCATTTT CSASPPGSLNQPQHF
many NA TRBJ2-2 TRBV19 TGTGCCAGTAGTTGGAGATCAGGCACCGGGGAGCTGTTTTTT CASSWRSGTGELFF
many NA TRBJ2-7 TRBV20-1 TGCAGTGCTCCCAGAATGGATTATAGCTACGAGCAGTACTTC CSAPRMDYSYEQYF
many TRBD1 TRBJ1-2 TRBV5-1 TGCGCCAGCAGCTCCCCGGAGGGACAGGGCAACTATGGCTACACCTTC CASSSPEGQGNYGYTF
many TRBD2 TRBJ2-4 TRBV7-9 TGTGCCAGCAGCGGCCGGGGGGGGTACGGAAACATTCAGTACTTC CASSGRGGYGNIQYF
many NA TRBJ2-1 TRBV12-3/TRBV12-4 TGTGCCAGCAGTCCAAGGGGACGGTCCTACAATGAGCAGTTCTTC CASSPRGRSYNEQFF
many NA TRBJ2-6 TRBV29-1 TGCAGCGTTGAAGATAGGGTTGCTGGGGCCAACGTCCTGACTTTC CSVEDRVAGANVLTF
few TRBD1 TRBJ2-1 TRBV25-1 TGTGCCAGCAGTCAACCTTCCGGGACAGGGAGCAATGAGCAGTTCTTC CASSQPSGTGSNEQFF
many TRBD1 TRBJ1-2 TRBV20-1 TGCAGTGCACCGAGGACAGGGGGCAGTGATGGCTACACCTTC CSAPRTGGSDGYTF
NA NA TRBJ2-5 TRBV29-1 TGCAGCGTCCAGGGACTGGGGTTGGCCCAGTACTTC CSVQGLGLAQYF
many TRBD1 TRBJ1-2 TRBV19 TGTGCCAGTAGTATAAATGACAGGGGGCATGGCTACACCTTC CASSINDRGHGYTF
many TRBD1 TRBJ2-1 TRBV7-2 TGTGCCAGCAGCTTAGCCTGGGGACAGTACAATGAGCAGTTCTTC CASSLAWGQYNEQFF
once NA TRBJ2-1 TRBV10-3 TGTGCCATCAGCGCCCTTGATGAGCAGTTCTTC CAISALDEQFF
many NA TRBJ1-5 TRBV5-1 TGCGCCAGCAGAAGTTCCGCGGGACAGCCCCAGCATTTT CASRSSAGQPQHF
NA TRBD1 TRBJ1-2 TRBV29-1 TGCAGCGTCGCGACAGGGCAAGGCGGCTACACCTTC CSVATGQGGYTF
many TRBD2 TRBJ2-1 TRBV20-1 TGCAGTGCAAACGACAGGGGAGGTTTAGGGACTAGCGGGTCAAGCTCCTACAATGAGCAGTTCTTC CSANDRGGLGTSGSSSYNEQFF
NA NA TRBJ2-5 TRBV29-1 TGCAGCGGACGGAACAGGCACCAAGAGACCCAGTACTTC CSGRNRHQETQYF
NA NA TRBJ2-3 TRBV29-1 TGCAGCGTTGTCCTAAGCACAGATACGCAGTATTTT CSVVLSTDTQYF
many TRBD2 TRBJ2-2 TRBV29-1 TGCAGCGTTGTGTACAGCGGGAACCCCGGGGAGCTGTTTTTT CSVVYSGNPGELFF
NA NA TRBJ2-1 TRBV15 TGTGCCACCAGCAGAGATCCGCTAGCGAGCTACAATGAGCAGTTCTTC CATSRDPLASYNEQFF
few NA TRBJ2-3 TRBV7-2 TGTGCCAGCAGCTTAACCCTAGCTGCAGATACGCAGTATTTT CASSLTLAADTQYF
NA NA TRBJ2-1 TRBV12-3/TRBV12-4 TGTGCCAGCAGTTTAGAACTCTCGGCTAGCTCCTACAATGAGCAGTTCTTC CASSLELSASSYNEQFF
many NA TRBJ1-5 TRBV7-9 TGTGCCAGCAGCTTAGATTCTTACGGGCCCCAGCATTTT CASSLDSYGPQHF